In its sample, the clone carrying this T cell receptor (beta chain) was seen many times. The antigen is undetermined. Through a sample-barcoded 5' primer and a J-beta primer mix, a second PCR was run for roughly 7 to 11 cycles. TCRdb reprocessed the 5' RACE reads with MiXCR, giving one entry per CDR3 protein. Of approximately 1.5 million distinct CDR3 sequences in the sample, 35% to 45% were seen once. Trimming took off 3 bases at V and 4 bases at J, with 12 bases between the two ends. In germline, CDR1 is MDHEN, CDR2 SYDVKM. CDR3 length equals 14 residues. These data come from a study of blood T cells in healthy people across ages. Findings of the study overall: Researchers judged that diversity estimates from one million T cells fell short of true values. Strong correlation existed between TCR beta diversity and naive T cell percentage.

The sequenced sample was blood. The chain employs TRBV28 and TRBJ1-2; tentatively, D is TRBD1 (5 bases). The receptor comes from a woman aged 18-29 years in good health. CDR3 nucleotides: TGTGCCAGCAGTTTCCCCGGGACTCTCTATGGCTACACCTTC. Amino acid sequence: CASSFPGTLYGYTF.